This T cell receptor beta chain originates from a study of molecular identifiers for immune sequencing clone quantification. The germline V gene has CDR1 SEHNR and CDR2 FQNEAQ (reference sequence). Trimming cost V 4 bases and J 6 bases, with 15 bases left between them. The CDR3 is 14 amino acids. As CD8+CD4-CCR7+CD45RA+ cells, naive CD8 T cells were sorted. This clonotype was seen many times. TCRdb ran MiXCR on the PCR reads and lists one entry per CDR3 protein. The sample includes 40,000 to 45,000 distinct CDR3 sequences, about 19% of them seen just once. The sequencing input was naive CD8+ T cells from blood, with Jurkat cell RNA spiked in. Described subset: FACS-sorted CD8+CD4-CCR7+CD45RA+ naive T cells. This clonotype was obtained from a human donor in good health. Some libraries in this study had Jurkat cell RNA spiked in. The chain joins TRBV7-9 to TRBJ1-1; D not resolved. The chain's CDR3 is CASSSSTAVAEAFF. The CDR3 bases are TGTGCCAGCAGCTCCTCCACGGCGGTCGCTGAAGCTTTCTTT.